This T cell receptor (beta chain) was recovered during a study of T cells in tumors after PD-1 blockade. Looking at the study overall: No patient had prior checkpoint blockade, systemic immunosuppression, or radiotherapy within 4 weeks. Overall study results and limits: Peripheral recruitment is suggested, as some novel exhausted tumor clones were in pre-treatment blood.

Concerning this clone itself: No antigen is known for it.

V was cut by 4 bases and J by 3 bases, with 17 bases left in between. CDR3 length equals 15 residues. Germline V gene lookup returns CDR1 GTSNPN and CDR2 SVGIG (reference sequence). Only in-frame clones appear in the TCRdb table, and some are missing; sequencing was by immunoSEQ multiplex PCR. The table lists around 60,000 clones, roughly 77% of them singletons. This sequence originates from a human donor with basal cell carcinoma. The chain couples TRBV30 to TRBJ2-3; possibly TRBD1 for D (6 bases). The specimen was PBMCs, collected before anti-PD-1 treatment. The CDR3 DNA is TGTGCCTGGACAGATTCAGGGGCTTGGACAGATACGCAGTATTTT. Protein sequence: CAWTDSGAWTDTQYF.